The present T cell receptor (beta chain) was sequenced within a study of OX40 agonist ivuxolimab in advanced cancers. Whole-study context: With a range of roughly 20 to 85, age averaged approximately 60 years, and nearly 85% were male. Three dose-escalation patients had partial responses: one with hepatocellular carcinoma and two with cutaneous melanoma.

Study-wide results and caveats: More expanded clones were seen, on average, in CD8+ T cells than in CD4+.

Concerning this clone itself: Its antigen is unidentified.

This table comes from immunoSEQ multiplex PCR, and its TCRdb copy is limited to in-frame clones, with some not included. This sample carries 65,000 to 100,000 clones, around 90% of them seen once, and the ten largest clones take roughly 0.8%. It was autoimmune disease history or systemic immunosuppression that excluded patients. The receptor's source is an adult with an advanced solid tumor such as melanoma, head and neck, liver or kidney cancer. The sample here was CD4+ or CD8+ T cells sorted from blood, taken in a trial of the OX40 agonist ivuxolimab.

The CDR3 loop reads CASSQDGGSGQPQHF. Here the CDR3 DNA reads TGTGCCAGCAGCCAAGATGGAGGGTCGGGTCAGCCCCAGCATTTT. The V gene is TRBV4-2, the J gene TRBJ1-5; no firm D call. The CDR3 sequence is 15 residues long. The V end lost 0 bases, the J end lost 6 bases, and 12 bases lay between the germline ends. Germline CDR1 LGHNA, CDR2 YNFKEQ.